The present entry profiles one TCR beta chain with its context. Its antigen is unidentified. CDR1 and CDR2 (germline): SGHAT, FQNNGV. V shed 7 bases, J shed 4 bases, and the junction held 9 bases outside the gene matches. This CDR3 is 15 amino acids long. The source of the sample is a study of T cells in Graves' hyperthyroidism and ophthalmopathy. Findings and limits, study-wide: The blood repertoire included most of the expanded thyroid clonotypes above 0.001. Ophthalmopathy was distinguished from stable hyperthyroidism by 13 V-J signatures.

RNA transcripts served as the template for amplifying TCR beta CDR3 regions. The TCR CDR3 was amplified in a first-round RT-PCR using the HTBI primer set. TCRdb ran MiXCR on the multiplex PCR reads and lists one entry per CDR3 protein. This sample yields around 340,000 distinct CDR3 sequences, of which approximately 16% are seen a single time; around a third belongs to the top ten. This sequence was found in a man aged 25-45 years with Graves' hyperthyroidism. Sequenced sample: blood. The chain has TRBV11-2 and TRBJ2-3, with TRBD2 matching over 9 bases. CDR3 protein: CASNPPSGAADTQYF. CDR3 DNA: TGTGCCAGCAACCCGCCTAGCGGGGCAGCAGATACGCAGTATTTT.